A selection of T cell receptor beta chains follows, all from one sample in a study of blood T cell repertoires in COVID-19. TCRdb keeps only in-frame clones here, not all; method: immunoSEQ multiplex PCR. The sample consists of fewer than 200,000 clones, around nine tenths of them appearing once. The material sequenced was peripheral blood. These receptors came from a man in his fifties with acute or convalescent COVID-19. The CDR3 runs from the conserved cysteine through the conserved F or W. The D gene is left open where the match is weak.

v_gene,d_gene,j_gene,CDR3aa
TRBV5-1,NA,TRBJ1-6,CASSPADSSYNSPLHF
TRBV7-9,NA,TRBJ2-5,CASNPGEETQYF
TRBV28,NA,TRBJ1-5,CASSFSRAGFTQPQHF
TRBV9,TRBD1,TRBJ1-4,CASSVGQGNEKLFF
TRBV28,NA,TRBJ1-5,CASSSFNQPQHF
TRBV27,NA,TRBJ2-2,CASSLYVGNTGELFF
TRBV27,TRBD2,TRBJ2-1,CASSFTSGRAGYWRNEQFF
TRBV19,NA,TRBJ2-2,CASSMRLGASSGELFF
TRBV6-1,NA,TRBJ1-4,CASSEEGTNEKLFF
TRBV5-6,TRBD2,TRBJ2-5,CASSRGRGETQYF
TRBV30,NA,TRBJ1-5,CAWSRRGNQPQHF
TRBV28,NA,TRBJ1-2,CASSLDRIYGYTF
TRBV2,TRBD1,TRBJ1-4,CASTRQGAGEKLFF
TRBV2,NA,TRBJ2-7,CASEAASLAYEQYF
TRBV28,NA,TRBJ1-1,CASSRNTEAFF
TRBV11-2,NA,TRBJ1-4,CASSLNPGEGEKLFF
TRBV3-1/TRBV3-2,TRBD2,TRBJ2-7,CASSHLTVGGTSGTYEQYF
TRBV11-2,NA,TRBJ2-4,CASSLSHLAIAKNIQYF
TRBV30,NA,TRBJ1-4,CAWSSLGRGSTNEKLFF
TRBV3-1/TRBV3-2,TRBD2,TRBJ2-1,CASSQEGSGRENEQFF
TRBV5-6,NA,TRBJ1-1,CASSFTGFTEAFF
TRBV5-1,TRBD1,TRBJ2-3,CASSWTGTGDTQYF
TRBV5-4,NA,TRBJ1-5,CASSTTDQGLEGQPQHF
TRBV5-1,TRBD1,TRBJ1-2,CASSLGGTVVYGYTF
TRBV5-5,TRBD2,TRBJ2-1,CASSPAGGLNEQFF
TRBV9,TRBD1,TRBJ1-5,CASSAGTGDQPQHF
TRBV9,TRBD1,TRBJ1-3,CASSTRTGTGNTIYF
TRBV27,TRBD2,TRBJ2-7,CARKGPSGRVYEQYF
TRBV27,TRBD1,TRBJ2-1,CASSWLPGQGATYNEQFF
TRBV11-1,TRBD1,TRBJ1-2,CASSLRSQGANGYTF
TRBV29-1,NA,TRBJ2-2,CSVFPAGSGELFF